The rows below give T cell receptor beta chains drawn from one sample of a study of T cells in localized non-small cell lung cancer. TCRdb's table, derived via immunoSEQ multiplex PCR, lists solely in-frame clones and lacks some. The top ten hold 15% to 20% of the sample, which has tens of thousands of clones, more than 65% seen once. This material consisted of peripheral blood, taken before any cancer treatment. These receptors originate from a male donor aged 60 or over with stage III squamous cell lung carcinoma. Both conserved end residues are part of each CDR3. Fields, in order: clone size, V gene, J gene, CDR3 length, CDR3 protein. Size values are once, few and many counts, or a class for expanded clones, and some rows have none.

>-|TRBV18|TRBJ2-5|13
CASSQGSQETQYF
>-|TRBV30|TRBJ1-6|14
CAWNDLTSDSPLHF
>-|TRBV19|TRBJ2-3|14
CASSPGASTDTQYF
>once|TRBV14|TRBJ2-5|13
CASSPGARETQYF
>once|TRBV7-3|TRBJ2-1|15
CASSPRTSGGHEQFF
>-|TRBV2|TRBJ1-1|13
CASRLGQNTEAFF
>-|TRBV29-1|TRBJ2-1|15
CSVGAAGGSYNEQFF
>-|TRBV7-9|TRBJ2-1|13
CASPRGGGNEQFF
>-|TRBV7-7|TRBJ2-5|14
CASSIREGFGTQYF
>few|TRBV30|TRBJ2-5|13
CAWANGDRETQYF
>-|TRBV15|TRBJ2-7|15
CATSRLAGVSYEQYF
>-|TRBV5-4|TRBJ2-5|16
CASSPGLAGGGETQYF
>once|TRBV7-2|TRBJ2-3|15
CASSASAGGADTQYF
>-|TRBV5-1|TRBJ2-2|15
CASTAQGWEMEELFF
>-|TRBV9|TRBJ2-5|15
CASSVEPWQQETQYF
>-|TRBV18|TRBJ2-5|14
CASSPRFLSETQYF
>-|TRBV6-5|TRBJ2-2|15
CASSYRDVDTGELFF